The entry below gives a single TCR beta chain sequence along with its context. Its antigen is still unknown. The CDR3 extends over 15 amino acids. Per germline, CDR1 SGHNT and CDR2 YYREEE (reference sequence). Trimming cost V 2 bases and J 2 bases; bases outside gene matches: 4. The data originate from a study of cytomegalovirus exposure and HLA in healthy donors. 13 Jbeta primers and 60 Vbeta primers were used for the PCR. Assay: immunoSEQ multiplex PCR; the TCRdb copy retains only in-frame clones and omits some. The table lists 95,000 to 150,000 clones. Findings and caveats of the study: The authors confirmed in vitro that three CMV-associated chains were specific for CMV antigens. TRBV6-2, TRBV6-3 and some other V segments were unresolvable in 87-base-pair reads.

The gene calls are TRBV5-4 and TRBJ1-2; 9 bases line up with TRBD1. The receptor was isolated from a man between 18 and 29 years old in good health and CMV-seronegative. Sequencing used PBMCs. CDR3 region: CASSFGDRDNYGYTF. In DNA form, the CDR3 reads TGTGCCAGCAGCTTTGGGGACAGGGACAACTATGGCTACACCTTC.